A single sample gave rise to the 2 T cell receptor beta chains below, sequenced in a study of T cells in Graves' hyperthyroidism and ophthalmopathy. TCR beta CDR3 region amplification was performed from RNA transcripts. First-round RT-PCR targeting the TCR CDR3 was performed with the HTBI primer set. TCRdb itself ran the multiplex PCR reads through MiXCR, one entry per CDR3 protein. The table shows around 690,000 distinct CDR3 sequences, with around 16% occurring only once. The sample consisted of blood. The receptor source for this set is a man in his fifties or sixties with Graves' hyperthyroidism.

Concerning this clonotype: A single base separates this from a much larger clone, so it may be a read error. The chain uses TRBV18 and TRBJ2-5, with a weak D call TRBD1 (6 bases). The CDR3 contains 13 residues. Germline CDR1 is KGHSH and CDR2 is LQKENI. V was cut by 8 bases and J by 5 bases, with 15 bases left in between. CDR3 protein: CASRGGFHETQYF. In DNA, the CDR3 is TGTGCCAGCAGAGGGGGTTTCCACGAGACCCAGTACTTC.

At least ten counts were recorded for this clonotype. This sequence joins TRBV12-5 and TRBJ2-1; weak D call: TRBD2 (7 bases). V lost 0 bases, J lost 8 bases, and 14 bases lay in between. The CDR3 is 15 amino acids. Germline V CDR1 and CDR2: LGHNT, FRNRAP. The CDR3 loop is CASGLVRGGGHEQFF. CDR3 sequence (DNA): TGTGCTAGTGGTTTGGTACGAGGGGGAGGGCATGAGCAGTTCTTC.